What follows describes a single T cell receptor (beta chain). The specificity of this receptor is unknown. No clone much larger than this one lies a single base away; base qualities are absent. Collaborating institutions collected whole blood in K2EDTA tubes following their own protocols. For TCRbeta analysis, collaborator samples were shipped as frozen whole blood, as isolated PBMCs, or as DNA extracted from either sample type. The immunoSEQ Assay, a bias-controlled multiplex PCR, was used to amplify TCRbeta CDR3 regions from genomic DNA. The authors processed their data as follows. Within the assay, amplification of reference gene primers was used to estimate how many nucleated cells each sample contained. To quantify the absolute abundance of each unique TCRbeta CDR3 rearrangement, sequence reads were collapsed and filtered. For each sample, productive Simpson clonality was calculated by taking the square root of Simpson's diversity index across productive rearrangements. TCRdb retrieved this table from immuneACCESS and kept in-frame rearrangements only. Not all clones are present; in checked studies, unresolved V genes account for under half, and no reason is known for the remainder. That table furnishes V, J and clone size, whereas the DNA furnished D and trimming. For this sample there are tens of thousands of clones; roughly 89% appear just once. The ten largest clones represent 8.9% of the sample.

The data originate from a study of blood T cell repertoires in COVID-19 (dated by TCRdb to the early 2020s). With respect to the entire study: The collaborator samples originated in the United States, Italy and Spain and spanned the acute and convalescent phases of COVID-19. The material from the prospective study consisted of cDNA or gDNA derived from T cells, B-cell-depleted T cells, or PBMCs. Subjects who had been exposed to COVID-19, were actively infected with it, or had recovered from it provided the deeply sampled blood TCRbeta repertoires that made up the dataset. A freely available public database, intended as a resource for researchers studying the immune response to SARS-CoV-2, is where the repertoires were released. The samples were drawn from two sources: the first 160 participants of the ongoing ImmuneRACE study, and 1,000 to 1,500 subjects contributed by 6 global collaborators. A de-identified subject ID, COVID-19 status, age in years and sex were almost always included in the sample metadata. HLA class I and class II types, where available, came from metadata supplied by the sample provider rather than from assay-based typing.

Study-wide conclusions, independent of this receptor: Clinical and demographic metadata were provided uncurated, with the amount varying by source and participant.

CDR1 and CDR2 are read off the germline V gene (reference sequence) as MNHNY and SVGAGI. CDR3 length: 15 amino acids, cysteine to phenylalanine. Only the CDR3 DNA is retained, 45 bases long and in frame from the first base. V and J are trimmed by 0 bases and 5 bases, and the gene matches miss 4 bases of the junction. The V and J genes are TRBV6-6 and TRBJ2-1; TRBD2 matches 7 bases in the middle. What was sequenced was peripheral blood. The clonotype was recovered from a man older than 75 with acute or convalescent COVID-19. This receptor carries the CDR3 CASSYSPSGNNEQFF. The DNA sequence is as follows: TGTGCCAGCAGTTACTCCCCTAGCGGAAACAATGAGCAGTTCTTC.